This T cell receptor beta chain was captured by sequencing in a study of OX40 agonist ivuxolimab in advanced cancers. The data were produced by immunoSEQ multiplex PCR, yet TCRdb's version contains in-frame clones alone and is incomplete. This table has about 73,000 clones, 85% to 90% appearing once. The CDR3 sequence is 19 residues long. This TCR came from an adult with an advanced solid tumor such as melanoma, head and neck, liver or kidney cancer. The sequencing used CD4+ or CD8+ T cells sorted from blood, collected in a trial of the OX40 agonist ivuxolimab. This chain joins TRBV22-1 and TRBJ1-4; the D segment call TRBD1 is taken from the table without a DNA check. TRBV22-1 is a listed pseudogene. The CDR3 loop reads CPGSARGQVDWDGNEKLFF. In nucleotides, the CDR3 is TGTCCTGGGAGCGCACGGGGACAGGTGGACTGGGATGGTAATGAAAAACTGTTTTTT.